Following are 21 T cell receptor beta chains from one sample sequenced in a study of blood T cell repertoires in COVID-19. Measured with immunoSEQ multiplex PCR; TCRdb has only the in-frame clones, and not every one. The sample contains some 150,000 clones, around 81% of which appear only once. Sample: peripheral blood. Receptors were obtained from a woman aged 60-75 years with acute or convalescent COVID-19.

The chain recombines TRBV9 with TRBJ2-3, with 9 bases matching TRBD2. Germline CDR1 and CDR2: SGDLS and YYNGEE. The junction had 7 bases not matched to a gene; V was cut back by 0 bases and J by 2 bases. The CDR3 spans 17 residues. Written as DNA, the CDR3 is TGTGCCAGCAGCGTAGGTATTAGCGGGAGTATCACAGATACGCAGTATTTT. This codes for CASSVGISGSITDTQYF.

This clone has more than one count but fewer than ten. The V and J genes are TRBV11-2 and TRBJ2-2, with 9 nucleotides matching TRBD2. The CDR3 covers 15 residues. V dropped 3 bases and J dropped 1; count of bases not matched to a gene: 0. Germline assignment: CDR1 SGHAT and CDR2 FQNNGV. The CDR3 sequence is CASSLTSGNTGELFF. The CDR3 DNA reads TGTGCCAGCAGCTTGACTAGCGGGAACACCGGGGAGCTGTTTTTT.

The CDR3 reads CASRWTGDYEQYF. The CDR3 nucleotides are TGTGCCAGCAGATGGACAGGGGACTACGAGCAGTACTTC. The rearrangement joins TRBV5-6 to TRBJ2-7, with TRBD1 matching 9 bases. Germline V CDR1 and CDR2: SGHDT, YYEEEE. Trimming removed 5 bases from V and 3 bases from J; junction bases left unmatched: 3. The CDR3 totals 13 residues.

The rearrangement links TRBV19 to TRBJ2-3; 8 bases line up with TRBD2. Per the germline V gene, CDR1 is LNHDA and CDR2 is SQIVND (reference sequence). With 4 bases clipped from V and 6 bases from J, the junction kept 6 bases outside the gene matches. The CDR3 is 14 amino acids. The CDR3 coding sequence is TGTGCCAGTAGTAAGGGACTAGACCCGGATACGCAGTATTTT. As protein: CASSKGLDPDTQYF.

This clone was observed once. The V and J genes are TRBV28 and TRBJ1-4; 9 bases agree with TRBD1. Germline V CDR1 and CDR2: MDHEN, SYDVKM. With 5 bases clipped from V and 8 bases from J, the junction kept 12 bases outside the gene matches. This CDR3 contains 16 residues. The CDR3 protein is CASSKQGALGPEKLFF. DNA of the CDR3: TGTGCCAGCAGTAAACAGGGGGCGCTGGGTCCGGAAAAACTGTTTTTT. Supplemented by reference TRBV28 and TRBJ1-4, the full variable domain reads DVKVTQSSRYLVKRTGEKVFLECVQDMDHENMFWYRQDPGLGLRLIYFSYDVKMKEKGDIPEGYSVSREKKERFSLILESASTNQTSMYLCASSKQGALGPEKLFFGSGTQLSVL.

This rearrangement joins TRBV29-1 to TRBJ2-5; D is ambiguous. Trimming removed 2 bases from V and 4 bases from J, with 11 bases in between. CDR3 size: 13 residues. The germline CDR1 and CDR2 sequences are SQVTM and ANQGSEA. Here the CDR3 reads CSVESRSSETQYF. Written as DNA, the CDR3 is TGCAGCGTTGAATCTCGTAGTTCAGAGACCCAGTACTTC.

This chain uses TRBV11-2 with TRBJ2-1, with 8 bases fitting TRBD1. The CDR3 contains 15 residues. The ends lost 1 base at V and 2 bases at J; junction bases unmatched: 1. CDR1 SGHAT and CDR2 FQNNGV come from the germline V gene. The CDR3: CASSLVGQAYNEQFF. CDR3 DNA: TGTGCCAGCAGCTTAGTGGGACAGGCCTACAATGAGCAGTTCTTC.

The chain uses TRBV7-3 and TRBJ2-6; D gene uncertain. Germline CDR1 reads SGHTA; CDR2 reads FQGTGA. The CDR3 is 13 residues long. Trimming pared 5 bases from V and 4 bases from J, leaving 6 bases between. The CDR3 coding sequence is TGTGCCAGCAGCGTGAGCGGGGCCAACGTCCTGACTTTC. Protein: CASSVSGANVLTF.

The chain couples TRBV9 to TRBJ2-1, with 7 bases fitting TRBD1. Germline values: CDR1 SGDLS, CDR2 YYNGEE. CDR3 size: 14 residues. The V segment lost 0 bases and the J segment 6 bases; nucleotides outside the gene matches: 3. The CDR3 here is CASSVGTGANEQFF. CDR3 coding DNA: TGTGCCAGCAGCGTAGGTACAGGGGCCAATGAGCAGTTCTTC.

The chain carries TRBV28 and TRBJ2-1; 9 nucleotides align to TRBD2. Trimming removed 7 bases from V and 13 bases from J; junction bases left unmatched: 8. The germline V gene encodes CDR1 MDHEN and CDR2 SYDVKM. The CDR3 spans 12 residues. CDR3 sequence: CASTAGLAHQFF. As DNA, the CDR3 is TGTGCCAGCACCGCGGGACTAGCCCATCAGTTCTTC.

V usage is TRBV30 and J usage is TRBJ1-5; 10 bases agree with TRBD1. Germline lookup yields CDR1 GTSNPN and CDR2 SVGIG (reference sequence). J gave up 6 bases and V 3 bases, and 5 bases lay outside the gene matches. The CDR3 loop spans 14 amino acids. The CDR3 reads CAWRGTGVGQPQHF. For the CDR3, the DNA is TGTGCCTGGAGGGGGACAGGGGTAGGTCAGCCCCAGCATTTT.

V usage is TRBV27 and J usage is TRBJ2-1; the match to TRBD2 covers 7 bases. The germline V gene encodes CDR1 MNHEY and CDR2 SMNVEV (reference sequence). This CDR3 has 11 residues. After removal of 6 bases from V and 9 bases from J, the junction contained 2 bases not matched to a gene. In nucleotides, the CDR3 is TGTGCCAGCAGCTCTAGCGGTGAGCAGTTCTTC. Amino acids: CASSSSGEQFF.

This clone was counted only a few times. The gene calls are TRBV19 and TRBJ1-5; D not resolved. V lost 6 bases, J lost 8 bases, and 14 bases lay in between. This CDR3 is 13 amino acids long. Germline-derived CDR1 and CDR2 are LNHDA and SQIVND (reference sequence). CDR3 nucleotides: TGTGCCAGTAGCTCAGTGGTCCGGGAGCCCCAGCATTTT. Amino acid sequence: CASSSVVREPQHF.

This chain uses TRBV11-3 with TRBJ2-3, with 10 bases aligning to TRBD2. V gave up 6 bases and J gave up 2 bases; unmatched junction bases: 5. The CDR3 has 15 residues. Germline V gene sequence: CDR1 SGHNT, CDR2 YENEEA. CDR3 in DNA: TGTGCCAGCAGGCATACTAGCGGGAACACAGATACGCAGTATTTT. Amino acid sequence: CASRHTSGNTDTQYF.

CDR3 residues: CASSLTRASGYTF. In nucleotides, the CDR3 is TGTGCCAGCAGTTTAACGAGGGCTAGTGGCTACACCTTC. The chain recombines TRBV28 with TRBJ1-2; D is unresolved. The CDR3 sequence is 13 residues long. V lost 2 bases and J 7 bases, leaving 11 bases between the germline ends. Germline V gives CDR1 MDHEN, CDR2 SYDVKM.

This clone occurred a few times. V and J are TRBV10-3 and TRBJ1-2, with 8 bases identical to TRBD1. The J segment lost 8 bases and the V segment lost 6 bases, leaving 11 bases of the junction unmatched. This CDR3 region has 14 residues. Germline loops: CDR1 ENHRY, CDR2 SYGVKD. The chain's CDR3 is CAIRDPGGRIGYTF. CDR3 sequence (DNA): TGTGCCATCAGAGATCCAGGGGGCCGTATCGGCTACACCTTC.

This clone appeared a few times. The chain uses TRBV27 and TRBJ2-5, with TRBD1 identical over 10 bases. This CDR3 has 15 amino acids. J gave up 5 bases and V 5 bases, and 8 bases lay outside the gene matches. Germline CDR1 is MNHEY and CDR2 is SMNVEV (reference sequence). CDR3 DNA: TGTGCCAGCAGTCGCGTAAGACAGGGGGCTGAGACCCAGTACTTC. It specifies CASSRVRQGAETQYF.

V usage is TRBV7-8 and J usage is TRBJ2-5; a weak D match, TRBD1 (5 bases). This CDR3 has 14 residues. Deletions cut 8 bases from V and 5 bases from J, with 18 bases between. The germline V gene encodes CDR1 SGHVS and CDR2 FQNEAQ. In DNA form, the CDR3 reads TGTGCCAGCCGTGGTTCAGGGATCGGTGAGACCCAGTACTTC. Translating it yields CASRGSGIGETQYF.

The rearrangement uses TRBV6-5 and TRBJ1-2, with unresolved D. The length of the CDR3 is 13 residues. The germline V gene encodes CDR1 MNHEY and CDR2 SVGAGI. The germline V and J ends were trimmed by 6 bases and 3 bases, with 11 bases remaining between them. CDR3 region: CASRSTAYYGYTF. CDR3 coding DNA: TGTGCCAGCAGGTCCACAGCCTACTATGGCTACACCTTC.

The chain combines TRBV4-3 with TRBJ2-1, with unresolved D. Trimming pared 0 bases from V and 0 bases from J, leaving 9 bases between. Germline loops: CDR1 LGHNA, CDR2 YSLEER. The CDR3 contains 16 residues. The CDR3 loop reads CASSQEASSSYNEQFF. CDR3 DNA sequence: TGCGCCAGCAGCCAAGAGGCCTCAAGCTCCTACAATGAGCAGTTCTTC.

The rearrangement uses TRBV3-1 (or the pseudogene TRBV3-2) and TRBJ1-2, with D possibly TRBD1 on 5 matching bases. V lost 1 base to trimming and J lost 1 base, with 10 bases between them. CDR1 is LGHDT and CDR2 is YNNKEL in the germline V gene (reference sequence). This CDR3 has 15 amino acids. CDR3 in DNA: TGTGCCAGCAGCCAAGCCAGGGTCAGTAACTATGGCTACACCTTC. Translating it yields CASSQARVSNYGYTF.